The rows below give T cell receptor beta chains drawn from one sample of a study of post-analysis software for immune sequencing data. TCRdb fed the PCR reads into MiXCR, producing one record per CDR3 protein. The sample shows fewer than 550,000 distinct CDR3 sequences, roughly 34% of them seen only once. Material for sequencing was blood. These receptors originate from a girl aged 2-17 years with multiple sclerosis. CDR3s include the opening cysteine and the closing phenylalanine or tryptophan.

CASSLLGVETQYF	TRBV12-3/TRBV12-4	TRBJ2-5
CASRRLERGQETQYF	TRBV5-1	TRBJ2-5
CASSVGQGKETQYF	TRBV5-1	TRBJ2-5
CSVDGIRGQLANYGYTF	TRBV29-1	TRBJ1-2
CSAITSGRYSYEQYF	TRBV20-1	TRBJ2-7
CASSVGTPTEEQYF	TRBV5-6	TRBJ2-7
CASSWERGSVYEQYF	TRBV5-1	TRBJ2-7
CASSSGLGSYEQYF	TRBV7-2	TRBJ2-5
CASSRTTGTPRVYNEQFF	TRBV7-6	TRBJ2-1
CASSSRLSPVTDTQYF	TRBV7-3	TRBJ2-3
CASSLGFTGELFF	TRBV5-1	TRBJ2-2
CSARDTGGGAYTQYF	TRBV20-1	TRBJ2-3
CASSPRTSGDSNEQYF	TRBV7-9	TRBJ2-5
CASSDTLRIAGANVLTF	TRBV6-4	TRBJ2-6
CSARVGDGTDTQYF	TRBV20-1	TRBJ2-3
CATSDGTGVEKLFF	TRBV24-1	TRBJ1-4
CAIRDGNTEAFF	TRBV10-3	TRBJ1-1
CASSQQRGTGTYF	TRBV3-1	TRBJ2-7
CTSSQLDRGLNTDTQYF	TRBV4-1	TRBJ2-3
CASSLEGRGTQETQYF	TRBV12-3/TRBV12-4	TRBJ2-5
CASSGGGRGPWISGYTF	TRBV4-1	TRBJ1-2
CASSTNAGAGNTIYF	TRBV7-2	TRBJ1-3